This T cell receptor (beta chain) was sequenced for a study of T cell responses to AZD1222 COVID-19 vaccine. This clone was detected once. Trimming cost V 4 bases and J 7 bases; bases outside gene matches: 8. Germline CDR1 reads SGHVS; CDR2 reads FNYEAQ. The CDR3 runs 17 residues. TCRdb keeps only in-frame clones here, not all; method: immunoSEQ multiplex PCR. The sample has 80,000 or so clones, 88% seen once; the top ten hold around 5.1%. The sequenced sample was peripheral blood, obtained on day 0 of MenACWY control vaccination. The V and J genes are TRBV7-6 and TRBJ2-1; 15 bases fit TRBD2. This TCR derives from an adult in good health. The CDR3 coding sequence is TGTGCCAGCAGCTCCACCGGGACTAGCGGGGGGAAGAATGAGCAGTTCTTC. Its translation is CASSSTGTSGGKNEQFF.